This TCR beta chain was identified during a study of glioma-infiltrating T cells after dendritic cell vaccination. Input was approximately 2.2 ug genomic DNA, or all available if less. Clones were sequenced by immunoSEQ multiplex PCR, and TCRdb holds only the in-frame ones, with some missing. The table has more than 95,000 clones, roughly 81% seen once; the top ten hold 9.5% to 15%. The germline gives CDR1 SGHNT, CDR2 YENEEA. V shed 5 bases, J shed 7 bases, and the junction held 13 bases outside the gene matches. This CDR3 region has 16 residues. This chain uses TRBV11-3 with TRBJ2-3; 9 positions agree with TRBD1. The input for sequencing was blood, taken before dendritic cell vaccination. This receptor was identified in a human donor with glioblastoma. The CDR3 sequence is CASSRVTGGAGNTQYF. CDR3 bases: TGTGCCAGCAGCCGCGTTACAGGGGGCGCGGGTAATACGCAGTATTTT.